This T cell receptor beta chain was captured in a study of T cell changes during pregnancy in multiple sclerosis. CDR3 length equals 17 residues. The V end was cut by 0 bases, the J end by 3 bases, with 15 bases between. Germline values: CDR1 LNHDA, CDR2 SQIVND (reference sequence). The assay was immunoSEQ multiplex PCR, and TCRdb's table has in-frame clones only and misses some. The sample shows about 36,000 clones, roughly 93% of them seen only once. The receptor comes from a female donor with multiple sclerosis, enrolled in a pregnancy study. Sequenced material: CD4+ T cells from peripheral blood mononuclear cells, taken in the first trimester of pregnancy. This sequence joins TRBV19 and TRBJ2-1; tentative D call: TRBD2 (6 bases). This CDR3 is CASSIDPPGLIYNEQFF. The CDR3 DNA follows: TGTGCCAGTAGTATAGATCCCCCGGGACTCATCTACAATGAGCAGTTCTTC.